Following are 28 T cell receptor beta chains from one sample sequenced in a study of OX40 agonist ivuxolimab in advanced cancers. Sequencing used immunoSEQ multiplex PCR; TCRdb keeps in-frame clones, though not all of them. The table shows 25,000 to 30,000 clones, with less than 90% occurring only once. Sequencing was performed on CD4+ or CD8+ T cells sorted from blood, taken in a trial of the OX40 agonist ivuxolimab. Source of these receptors: an adult with an advanced solid tumor such as melanoma, head and neck, liver or kidney cancer.

The chain couples TRBV5-6 to TRBJ2-7, with unresolved D. Trimming pared 1 base from V and 3 bases from J, leaving 5 bases between. Germline values: CDR1 SGHDT, CDR2 YYEEEE. This CDR3 comprises 12 residues. DNA for the CDR3: TGTGCCAGCAGCTTGAGCATCTACGAGCAGTACTTC. Translated, it gives CASSLSIYEQYF. Based on the CDR3 plus reference TRBV5-6 and TRBJ2-7, the full variable domain is DAGVTQSPTHLIKTRGQQVTLRCSPKSGHDTVSWYQQALGQGPQFIFQYYEEEERQRGNFPDRFSGHQFPNYSSELNVNALLLGDSALYLCASSLSIYEQYFGPGTRLTVT.

Only one count was recorded for this clone. The chain joins TRBV6-4 to TRBJ2-1, with D maybe TRBD2 (6 bases). V gave up 5 bases and J gave up 10 bases, with 15 bases separating them. CDR3 length: 13 residues. Germline V gene sequence: CDR1 MRHNA, CDR2 SNTAGT. The CDR3 here is CASSRDSLREQFF. CDR3 coding DNA: TGTGCCAGCAGTCGGGACTCCCTCAGGGAGCAGTTCTTC.

The chain carries TRBV2 and TRBJ1-6; weak D call: TRBD1 (5 bases). The germline gives CDR1 SNHLY, CDR2 FYNNEI. The CDR3 is made up of 13 amino acids. Trimming removed 7 bases from V and 5 bases from J, with 9 bases in between. The CDR3 loop is CASITDNNSPLHF. In DNA, the CDR3 is TGTGCCAGCATCACGGACAATAATTCACCCCTCCACTTT.

V gene TRBV7-2 combines with J gene TRBJ2-7, with TRBD2 matching 8 bases. The CDR3 totals 15 residues. Germline loops: CDR1 SGHTA, CDR2 FQGNSA. V lost 1 base, J lost 4 bases, and 6 bases stayed unmatched. The CDR3 reads CASSLVWREAYEQYF. In DNA form, the CDR3 reads TGTGCCAGCAGCTTAGTGTGGCGGGAGGCATACGAGCAGTACTTC.

The V gene is TRBV15, the J gene TRBJ2-1, with 9 bases identical to TRBD1. This CDR3 has 15 residues. Germline CDR1 reads LNHNV; CDR2 reads YYDKDF (reference sequence). V lost 7 bases and J lost 2; bases outside the gene matches: 6. The CDR3 reads CATTENRGPYNEQFF. DNA of the CDR3: TGTGCCACCACGGAAAACAGGGGGCCCTACAATGAGCAGTTCTTC.

CDR3 DNA: TGTGCCAGTAGTATATGGGGGGGGCGGACTGAAGCTTTCTTT. Residues: CASSIWGGRTEAFF. This chain uses TRBV19 with TRBJ1-1, with D maybe TRBD1 (6 bases). The CDR3 length is 14 residues. Trimming left V 2 bases short and J 5 bases short, with 12 bases between. Germline V gene sequence: CDR1 LNHDA, CDR2 SQIVND (reference sequence).

V and J are TRBV15 and TRBJ2-7; D is unresolved. Looked up from germline, CDR1 is LNHNV and CDR2 is YYDKDF (reference sequence). There are 15 residues in the CDR3. V lost 3 bases and J lost 3, with 15 bases in between. DNA for the CDR3: TGTGCCACCAGCAGGAGACACGGTGGGCTCTACGAGCAGTACTTC. Its protein product is CATSRRHGGLYEQYF.

This clone was seen once. The chain is built from TRBV30 and TRBJ2-7; perhaps TRBD1 as D (6 bases). Trimming stripped 0 bases from V and 2 bases from J, with 8 bases between. This CDR3 region has 13 residues. Germline V gene lookup returns CDR1 GTSNPN and CDR2 SVGIG (reference sequence). CDR3 in amino acids: CAWSVAGAYEQYF. CDR3 in DNA: TGTGCCTGGAGTGTGGCAGGGGCCTACGAGCAGTACTTC.

The V call is TRBV4-1, the J call TRBJ2-3; TRBD2 aligns across 8 bases. Germline-derived CDR1 and CDR2 are MGHRA and YSYEKL. Unmatched junction bases numbered 6, after V lost 1 base and J lost 6 bases. The CDR3 sequence is 15 residues long. The CDR3 DNA reads as TGCGCCAGCAGCCAAGTTTCGGGGGGGCTGGATACGCAGTATTTT. Amino acid sequence: CASSQVSGGLDTQYF.

The chain employs TRBV28 and TRBJ1-4; D is undetermined. This CDR3 is 15 amino acids long. Between the trimmed V and J ends, which lost 5 bases and 3 bases, there was a span of 13 bases. Germline V gene lookup returns CDR1 MDHEN and CDR2 SYDVKM. CDR3 residues: CASSVFGGSNEKLFF. CDR3 nucleotides: TGTGCCAGCAGTGTTTTCGGAGGGTCTAATGAAAAACTGTTTTTT. The entire variable domain, with the rest obtained from reference TRBV28 and TRBJ1-4, is as follows: DVKVTQSSRYLVKRTGEKVFLECVQDMDHENMFWYRQDPGLGLRLIYFSYDVKMKEKGDIPEGYSVSREKKERFSLILESASTNQTSMYLCASSVFGGSNEKLFFGSGTQLSVL.

The J gene is TRBJ1-1, the V gene TRBV7-9; D is unclear. Germline loops: CDR1 SEHNR, CDR2 FQNEAQ (reference sequence). This CDR3 has 15 residues. The germline V and J ends were trimmed by 5 bases and 1 base, with 14 bases remaining between them. CDR3 amino acids: CASSLDKGENTEAFF. As DNA, the CDR3 is TGTGCCAGCAGCCTCGACAAGGGAGAGAACACTGAAGCTTTCTTT. The variable domain in full, with the rest retrieved from reference TRBV7-9 and TRBJ1-1, is DTGVSQNPRHKITKRGQNVTFRCDPISEHNRLYWYRQTLGQGPEFLTYFQNEAQLEKSRLLSDRFSAERPKGSFSTLEIQRTEQGDSAMYLCASSLDKGENTEAFFGQGTRLTVV.

The chain combines TRBV13 with TRBJ1-5; the D is unclear. The CDR3 totals 14 residues. Germline values: CDR1 PRHDT, CDR2 FYEKMQ (reference sequence). V was pared by 0 bases and J by 5 bases, with 8 bases between. DNA for the CDR3: TGTGCCAGCAGCTTAGGTCCTCGAGATCAGCCCCAGCATTTT. This gives the protein CASSLGPRDQPQHF.

V is TRBV27 and J is TRBJ2-7; 8 nucleotides match TRBD1. The germline gives CDR1 MNHEY, CDR2 SMNVEV (reference sequence). This CDR3 comprises 14 residues. V shed 3 bases, J shed 7 bases, and the junction held 8 bases outside the gene matches. CDR3 amino acids: CASSFGQGAWEQYF. The CDR3 DNA reads TGTGCCAGCAGTTTTGGTCAGGGGGCGTGGGAGCAGTACTTC.

J is TRBJ1-2 and V is TRBV6-1; D uncertain. The V gene lost 4 bases and the J gene lost 2 bases, with 5 bases spanning the gap. Germline V CDR1 and CDR2: MNHNS, SASEGT. The CDR3 sequence is 12 residues long. CDR3 in amino acids: CASSVLNYGYTF. The CDR3 DNA reads as TGTGCCAGCAGTGTTCTGAACTATGGCTACACCTTC.

This chain joins TRBV27 and TRBJ1-2; 7 nucleotides line up with TRBD1. Germline-derived CDR1 and CDR2 are MNHEY and SMNVEV (reference sequence). J lost 2 bases, V lost 2 bases, and 2 bases had no gene match. This CDR3 comprises 14 residues. The CDR3: CASSLKGQNYGYTF. CDR3 nucleotide sequence: TGTGCCAGCAGTTTAAAGGGACAGAACTATGGCTACACCTTC.

The CDR3 region has the DNA TGTGCCAGCAGCCAGGGGGTAGGGACAGGGGCCGTTCGGGAAAAACTGTTTTTT. Encoded protein: CASSQGVGTGAVREKLFF. The V gene is TRBV4-2, the J gene TRBJ1-4; 10 bases align to TRBD1. This CDR3 is 18 amino acids long. The germline V gene encodes CDR1 LGHNA and CDR2 YNFKEQ. The V and J ends lost 3 bases and 8 bases, in that order; junction bases with no gene match: 15.

The genes are TRBV7-9 and TRBJ1-2; D unclear. Looked up from germline, CDR1 is SEHNR and CDR2 is FQNEAQ (reference sequence). The CDR3 has 12 residues. V dropped 4 bases and J dropped 5 bases, with 8 bases sitting between them. Written as DNA, the CDR3 is TGTGCCAGCAGCTCGGACCTTTATGGCTACACCTTC. Residues: CASSSDLYGYTF.

This clone was seen a single time. The rearrangement links TRBV11-2 to TRBJ1-2; 7 bases align to TRBD1. The junction had 9 bases not matched to a gene; V was cut back by 5 bases and J by 3 bases. In germline, CDR1 is SGHAT, CDR2 FQNNGV. This CDR3 has 15 residues. The CDR3 protein is CASSTPAGQDYGYTF. As DNA, the CDR3 is TGTGCCAGCAGCACCCCGGCCGGACAGGACTATGGCTACACCTTC.

The gene calls are TRBV4-1 and TRBJ2-5; D perhaps matches TRBD1 (5 bases). CDR1 MGHRA and CDR2 YSYEKL come from the germline V gene. CDR3 length: 18 amino acids. The V gene lost 3 bases and the J gene lost 0 bases, with 20 bases spanning the gap. The chain's CDR3 is CASSQPAQMGPYQETQYF. The CDR3 DNA reads TGCGCCAGCAGCCAGCCTGCCCAAATGGGGCCGTACCAAGAGACCCAGTACTTC.

The rearrangement links TRBV4-3 to TRBJ1-5; perhaps TRBD1 as D (5 bases). Trimming took off 0 bases at V and 3 bases at J, with 12 bases between the two ends. CDR1 and CDR2 from the germline V gene are LGHNA and YSLEER. This CDR3 spans 16 amino acids. The CDR3 here is CASSQDTRGPNQPQHF. The CDR3 nucleotides are TGCGCCAGCAGCCAAGATACGAGGGGCCCCAATCAGCCCCAGCATTTT.

The rearrangement joins TRBV4-3 to TRBJ1-2; no firm D call. The germline CDR1 and CDR2 sequences are LGHNA and YSLEER. V lost 0 bases to trimming and J lost 6 bases, with 17 bases between them. The CDR3 totals 16 residues. As DNA, the CDR3 is TGCGCCAGCAGCCAAGACAACAGCAAGGCGCAGAATGGCTACACCTTC. Protein sequence: CASSQDNSKAQNGYTF.

The CDR3 loop is CASSWAVGYEQYF. CDR3 nucleotide sequence: TGTGCCAGCAGCTGGGCCGTAGGCTACGAGCAGTACTTC. J is TRBJ2-7 and V is TRBV7-6; no clear D. The CDR3 runs 13 residues. V shed 4 bases and J shed 3 bases, with 10 bases lying between them. From germline, CDR1 is SGHVS and CDR2 FNYEAQ.

J is TRBJ2-7 and V is TRBV6-5; either TRBD1 or TRBD2 may fit D (5 bases each). Germline V gene data show CDR1 as MNHEY and CDR2 as SVGAGI. Trimming took off 6 bases at V and 5 bases at J, with 11 bases between the two ends. CDR3 size: 12 residues. This CDR3 is CASSQGSDEQYF. For the CDR3, the DNA is TGTGCCAGCAGCCAGGGTAGCGACGAGCAGTACTTC.

V and J are TRBV27 and TRBJ2-7; D is uncertain. V was pared by 2 bases and J by 3 bases, with 17 bases between. The CDR3 is 16 amino acids. The germline CDR1 and CDR2 sequences are MNHEY and SMNVEV (reference sequence). The CDR3 here is CASSLDSSTAIYEQYF. CDR3 bases: TGTGCCAGCAGTTTAGATAGCTCCACAGCCATCTACGAGCAGTACTTC.

This clone was recorded only once. The chain is built from TRBV7-9 and TRBJ2-2; a possible D gene is TRBD1 (6 bases). V was trimmed by 0 bases and J by 2 bases, leaving 13 bases between them. CDR1 and CDR2 from the germline V gene are SEHNR and FQNEAQ (reference sequence). The CDR3 runs 17 residues. CDR3 protein: CASSLALGQPNTGELFF. CDR3 DNA sequence: TGTGCCAGCAGCTTAGCTCTTGGACAGCCTAACACCGGGGAGCTGTTTTTT.

This chain uses TRBV2 with TRBJ2-1; D is ambiguous. CDR3 length: 15 residues. Trimming removed 5 bases from V and 8 bases from J, with 19 bases in between. Germline lookup yields CDR1 SNHLY and CDR2 FYNNEI. Written as DNA, the CDR3 is TGTGCCAGCAGTACGGACGCCGCTTATGAAGATGAGCAGTTCTTC. Translated: CASSTDAAYEDEQFF.

The chain links TRBV25-1 to TRBJ1-4; unclear D gene. This CDR3 region has 13 residues. Trimming left V 7 bases short and J 3 bases short, with 9 bases between. The germline V gene has CDR1 MGHDK and CDR2 SYGVNS. The CDR3 sequence is CASIGQSNEKLFF. In DNA form, the CDR3 reads TGTGCCAGCATCGGCCAGTCTAATGAAAAACTGTTTTTT. Filled out from reference TRBV25-1 and TRBJ1-4, the complete variable domain reads EADIYQTPRYLVIGTGKKITLECSQTMGHDKMYWYQQDPGMELHLIHYSYGVNSTEKGDLSSESTVSRIRTEHFPLTLESARPSHTSQYLCASIGQSNEKLFFGSGTQLSVL.

The CDR3 protein is CASSWQHRGVGSYEQYF. CDR3 sequence (DNA): TGCGCCAGCAGCTGGCAGCACAGGGGAGTAGGGTCCTACGAGCAGTACTTC. The chain joins TRBV5-1 to TRBJ2-7; 7 bases fit TRBD1. The CDR3 is 17 residues long. Germline lookup yields CDR1 SGHRS and CDR2 YFSETQ. Germline trimming cut 3 bases from V and 1 base from J; bases unmatched to any gene: 13.